The next 31 T cell receptor beta chains were all read from a single sample in a study of cytomegalovirus exposure and HLA in healthy donors. Primers included in the PCR were 60 Vbeta and 13 Jbeta primers. Generated by immunoSEQ multiplex PCR, the TCRdb table keeps only in-frame clones and is missing some. The sample includes more than 150,000 clones, around 80% of them seen just once. The sample consisted of PBMCs. The receptor set was obtained from a man between 18 and 29 years old in good health and CMV-seronegative.

For this clone: The sample has other DNA sequences that encode this CDR3 too. V gene TRBV6-5 combines with J gene TRBJ1-5; the match to TRBD1 covers 11 bases. CDR1 and CDR2 from the germline V gene are MNHEY and SVGAGI. J gave up 4 bases and V 4 bases, and 3 bases lay outside the gene matches. This CDR3 is built from 15 residues. CDR3 bases: TGTGCCAGCAGTTTGGACAGGGGGCCTAATCAGCCCCAGCATTTT. It encodes CASSLDRGPNQPQHF.

This clone showed up just a few times. The chain employs TRBV6-6 and TRBJ2-6; 9 bases are shared with TRBD1. The V gene end was trimmed by 7 bases and the J gene end by 1 base; junction bases not matched to a gene: 5. CDR1 and CDR2 from the germline V gene are MNHNY and SVGAGI (reference sequence). The CDR3 has 16 residues. The CDR3, as DNA: TGTGCCAGCATCCGGGACAGGGCTTCTGGGGCCAACGTCCTGACTTTC. It codes for CASIRDRASGANVLTF.

This rearrangement joins TRBV28 to TRBJ1-3; D is undetermined. In germline, CDR1 is MDHEN, CDR2 SYDVKM. The CDR3 totals 14 residues. V lost 4 bases and J lost 8, with 15 bases in between. CDR3 bases: TGTGCCAGCAGTTATGGTCCTTCGGGGTACACCATATATTTT. Amino acids: CASSYGPSGYTIYF.

The chain has TRBV11-3 and TRBJ2-3; tentatively, D is TRBD2 (6 bases). V lost 10 bases and J 0 bases, leaving 14 bases between the germline ends. Germline V CDR1 and CDR2: SGHNT, YENEEA. This CDR3 is 14 amino acids long. The CDR3 DNA follows: TGTGCCACCGGGGCGGGATTAAGCACAGATACGCAGTATTTT. As protein: CATGAGLSTDTQYF.

CDR3 amino acids: CSVGVYTDTQYF. The CDR3 region has the DNA TGCAGCGTTGGTGTTTACACAGATACGCAGTATTTT. J is TRBJ2-3 and V is TRBV29-1; D is unresolved. Per germline, CDR1 SQVTM and CDR2 ANQGSEA. The CDR3 contains 12 residues. Trimming removed 4 bases at V and 2 bases at J, with 7 bases between.

J is TRBJ2-7 and V is TRBV10-3, with TRBD1 matching over 9 bases. V lost 4 bases, J lost 3 bases, and 4 bases stayed unmatched. The CDR3 extends over 14 amino acids. Germline values: CDR1 ENHRY, CDR2 SYGVKD. CDR3 protein: CAISGQGQGYEQYF. DNA for the CDR3: TGTGCCATCAGTGGACAGGGACAGGGCTACGAGCAGTACTTC.

The V call is TRBV7-2, the J call TRBJ2-3; D may be TRBD2 (7 bases). Trimming left V 4 bases short and J 7 bases short, with 21 bases between. In germline, CDR1 is SGHTA, CDR2 FQGNSA. This CDR3 spans 16 amino acids. CDR3 coding DNA: TGTGCCAGCAGCTACTTTGGGGGGGCAAAACGCTATACGCAGTATTTT. Its protein product is CASSYFGGAKRYTQYF.

As DNA, the CDR3 is TGTGCCAGCAGCGTCTGGGGGGTAGCAGTTAACGAGCAGTACTTC. Translation gives CASSVWGVAVNEQYF. The gene calls are TRBV7-6 and TRBJ2-7; tentative D call: TRBD2 (6 bases). The V gene lost 5 bases and the J gene lost 5 bases, with 19 bases spanning the gap. Germline lookup yields CDR1 SGHVS and CDR2 FNYEAQ. The CDR3 extends over 15 amino acids.

The chain uses TRBV7-2 and TRBJ1-3, with D possibly being TRBD1 (5 bases). In germline, CDR1 is SGHTA, CDR2 FQGNSA. V was shortened by 6 bases and J by 0 bases, with 9 bases between the two germline ends. This CDR3 spans 14 amino acids. CDR3 sequence (DNA): TGTGCCAGCAGTCGGGACTACTCTGGAAACACCATATATTTT. It is translated as CASSRDYSGNTIYF.

This clone showed up just once. The rearrangement uses TRBV21-1 and TRBJ1-5. TRBV21-1 is classified as a pseudogene. The length of the CDR3 is 15 residues. The CDR3 spells CASIVLFSGNQPQHF. CDR3 in DNA: TGTGCCAGCATCGTTCTGTTTTCGGGCAATCAGCCCCAGCATTTT.

This clone was seen a few times. The V and J genes are TRBV4-1 and TRBJ2-1, with a possible D match to TRBD2 (6 bases). Germline V gene data show CDR1 as MGHRA and CDR2 as YSYEKL. This CDR3 contains 14 residues. V lost 3 bases and J lost 8, with 14 bases in between. The CDR3 loop is CASSQIRGGYEQFF. CDR3 sequence (DNA): TGCGCCAGCAGCCAGATCCGGGGAGGCTATGAGCAGTTCTTC.

A note on this clone: A junction boundary mismatches the germline segment, possibly from a read error. The chain joins TRBV7-7 to TRBJ2-7; the D is unclear. The CDR3 consists of 16 residues. Germline values: CDR1 SSHAT, CDR2 FNYEAQ (reference sequence). The CDR3 sequence: CASSLILIKEAYEQYF. The CDR3 bases are TGTGCTAGCAGCTTAATCCTGATCAAAGAGGCCTACGAGCAGTACTTC.

The chain has TRBV5-1 and TRBJ2-1; tentative D call: TRBD2 (6 bases). Trimming left V 3 bases short and J 0 bases short, with 10 bases between. Germline CDR1 SGHRS, CDR2 YFSETQ. This CDR3 is built from 15 residues. CDR3 nucleotides: TGCGCCAGCAGCTCCGGGGGAACCTCCTACAATGAGCAGTTCTTC. Encoded protein: CASSSGGTSYNEQFF.

The chain recombines TRBV15 with TRBJ2-3, with D unresolved. The CDR3 is 15 amino acids. Trimming shortened V by 0 bases and J by 3 bases, and 10 bases separated the two germline ends. CDR1 and CDR2 (germline): LNHNV, YYDKDF (reference sequence). CDR3 residues: CATSRDPRATDTQYF. CDR3 coding DNA: TGTGCCACCAGCAGAGATCCGCGTGCGACAGATACGCAGTATTTT.

This chain's CDR3 is CASSRQGKSTDTQYF. As DNA, the CDR3 is TGTGCCAGCAGCCGACAGGGGAAAAGCACAGATACGCAGTATTTT. This chain links TRBV6-6 with TRBJ2-3; 8 bases are shared with TRBD1. This CDR3 contains 15 residues. The germline gives CDR1 MNHNY, CDR2 SVGAGI (reference sequence). The V gene end was trimmed by 6 bases and the J gene end by 0 bases; junction bases not matched to a gene: 5.

A word on this clone: Distinct nucleotide sequences in the sample also encode this CDR3. The chain has TRBV29-1 and TRBJ1-2; D gene ambiguous. Deletions cut 0 bases from V and 8 bases from J, with 7 bases between. Per the germline V gene, CDR1 is SQVTM and CDR2 is ANQGSEA. The CDR3 length is 11 residues. The CDR3 region has the DNA TGCAGCGTTGAAGAGGGAGGGGGCTACACCTTC. Residues: CSVEEGGGYTF.

This clone was counted a single time. V gene TRBV6-1 combines with J gene TRBJ1-2; TRBD1 matches 7 bases. CDR3 length equals 17 residues. Trimming at V came to 1 base and at J to 4 bases, leaving 12 bases not matched to a gene. The germline CDR1 and CDR2 sequences are MNHNS and SASEGT. The CDR3 DNA is TGTGCCAGCAGTGAAGTATTGAGGGGGCGTCTTCCCTATGGCTACACCTTC. It codes for CASSEVLRGRLPYGYTF.

V and J are TRBV5-6 and TRBJ2-7; 11 bases fit TRBD1. The germline V gene has CDR1 SGHDT and CDR2 YYEEEE. The CDR3 runs 16 residues. Unmatched junction bases numbered 8, after V lost 5 bases and J lost 1 base. The CDR3 DNA follows: TGTGCCAGCAGACGGTCCGGGACAGGGGGGTCCTACGAGCAGTACTTC. It codes for CASRRSGTGGSYEQYF.

V and J are TRBV19 and TRBJ2-3; 8 nucleotides match TRBD2. Germline lookup yields CDR1 LNHDA and CDR2 SQIVND (reference sequence). Unmatched junction bases numbered 5, after V lost 6 bases and J lost 0 bases. The CDR3 consists of 15 residues. CDR3 coding DNA: TGTGCCAGTAGAAGACTAGCGTCTAGCACAGATACGCAGTATTTT. This gives the protein CASRRLASSTDTQYF.

This chain connects TRBV9 to TRBJ1-4; a weak D match, TRBD1 (6 bases). The CDR3 covers 15 residues. The germline V and J ends were trimmed by 2 bases and 4 bases, with 12 bases remaining between them. Germline assignment: CDR1 SGDLS and CDR2 YYNGEE. The chain's CDR3 is CASSVRGVLNEKLFF. CDR3 bases: TGTGCCAGCAGCGTCAGGGGAGTACTTAATGAAAAACTGTTTTTT.

This chain links TRBV2 with TRBJ2-3; D might be TRBD1 (5 bases). CDR1 is SNHLY, CDR2 FYNNEI, per germline. CDR3 length equals 15 residues. V was cut by 5 bases and J by 0 bases, with 12 bases left in between. CDR3 nucleotide sequence: TGTGCCAGCAGTCGACAGAGCACTAGCACAGATACGCAGTATTTT. It specifies CASSRQSTSTDTQYF.

This clone was seen once. The chain carries TRBV9 and TRBJ2-3; possible D gene TRBD1, 5 bases. The length of the CDR3 is 14 residues. Germline CDR1 and CDR2: SGDLS and YYNGEE. Trimming took off 0 bases at V and 4 bases at J, with 9 bases between the two ends. CDR3 region: CASSVEGAPDTQYF. The DNA for the CDR3 is TGTGCCAGCAGCGTAGAAGGGGCCCCAGATACGCAGTATTTT.

The chain uses TRBV14 and TRBJ2-7; D is perhaps TRBD2 (6 bases). The germline V and J ends were trimmed by 0 bases and 1 base, with 10 bases remaining between them. This CDR3 comprises 15 residues. Germline CDR1 SGHDN, CDR2 FVKESK. CDR3 sequence reads: CASSQEAGSSYEQYF. CDR3 DNA: TGTGCCAGCAGCCAAGAAGCGGGTTCGTCCTACGAGCAGTACTTC.

This chain connects TRBV27 to TRBJ2-2, with D hard to call. CDR1 and CDR2 (germline): MNHEY, SMNVEV (reference sequence). The CDR3 sequence is 14 residues long. Trimming pared 3 bases from V and 0 bases from J, leaving 5 bases between. The CDR3 bases are TGTGCCAGCAGTTTCAGCGCGAACACCGGGGAGCTGTTTTTT. As protein: CASSFSANTGELFF.

Comment on this clone: Other DNA sequences within the sample encode an identical CDR3. This chain links TRBV7-9 with TRBJ2-5, with a tentative D call TRBD2 (6 bases). The CDR3 is 14 residues long. V gave up 0 bases and J gave up 2 bases, with 7 bases separating them. Germline V gene data show CDR1 as SEHNR and CDR2 as FQNEAQ (reference sequence). The CDR3 spells CASSLAGGQETQYF. The CDR3 nucleotides read TGTGCCAGCAGCTTAGCGGGAGGTCAAGAGACCCAGTACTTC. Supplemented by reference TRBV7-9 and TRBJ2-5, the full variable domain reads DTGVSQNPRHKITKRGQNVTFRCDPISEHNRLYWYRQTLGQGPEFLTYFQNEAQLEKSRLLSDRFSAERPKGSFSTLEIQRTEQGDSAMYLCASSLAGGQETQYFGPGTRLLVL.

This sequence joins TRBV7-8 and TRBJ1-5; TRBD1 matches 7 bases. Germline V gives CDR1 SGHVS, CDR2 FQNEAQ. V lost 4 bases, J lost 0 bases, and 18 bases stayed unmatched. The CDR3 runs 20 residues. The CDR3 DNA is TGTGCCAGCAGCTCGCCCCCGGGACAGAAAAACCTTTATAGCAATCAGCCCCAGCATTTT. It specifies CASSSPPGQKNLYSNQPQHF.

The rearrangement joins TRBV11-1 to TRBJ2-5, with TRBD2 matching 10 bases. Germline V gene sequence: CDR1 SGHAT, CDR2 FQDESV (reference sequence). Germline trimming cut 4 bases from V and 1 base from J; bases unmatched to any gene: 6. The CDR3 spans 16 residues. The CDR3 spells CASSSLAGVGQETQYF. The CDR3 nucleotides are TGTGCCAGCAGCTCCCTAGCGGGAGTTGGCCAAGAGACCCAGTACTTC. The complete variable domain, with remaining parts taken from reference TRBV11-1 and TRBJ2-5, reads EAEVAQSPRYKITEKSQAVAFWCDPISGHATLYWYRQILGQGPELLVQFQDESVVDDSQLPKDRFSAERLKGVDSTLKIQPAELGDSAMYLCASSSLAGVGQETQYFGPGTRLLVL.

The chain combines TRBV11-3 with TRBJ2-7; possibly TRBD2 for D (7 bases). Looked up from germline, CDR1 is SGHNT and CDR2 is YENEEA. This CDR3 is built from 15 residues. The germline V and J ends were trimmed by 4 bases and 4 bases, with 17 bases remaining between them. CDR3 sequence: CASSWGGPREYEQYF. In DNA form, the CDR3 reads TGTGCCAGCAGCTGGGGGGGGCCGAGGGAATACGAGCAGTACTTC.

This sequence joins TRBV5-1 and TRBJ2-7, with TRBD2 matching 9 bases. CDR1 and CDR2 (germline): SGHRS, YFSETQ. With 2 bases clipped from V and 7 bases from J, the junction kept 16 bases outside the gene matches. The CDR3 totals 17 residues. This CDR3 reads CASSFRRWVLAGEEQYF. The CDR3 DNA sequence: TGCGCCAGCAGCTTCCGAAGGTGGGTGTTAGCGGGAGAGGAGCAGTACTTC.

The J gene is TRBJ2-5, the V gene TRBV7-2; TRBD1 matches 9 bases. The V gene's germline CDR1 is SGHTA and CDR2 FQGNSA. V was pared by 1 base and J by 5 bases, with 2 bases of the junction left unmatched. CDR3 length equals 14 residues. CDR3 in DNA: TGTGCCAGCAGCTTAGGGGACAGGGTGGAGACCCAGTACTTC. Its protein product is CASSLGDRVETQYF.

The chain combines TRBV13 with TRBJ2-5, with a tentative D call TRBD1 (6 bases). CDR3 length equals 14 residues. Germline CDR1 and CDR2: PRHDT and FYEKMQ (reference sequence). Trimming removed 2 bases from V and 11 bases from J, with 18 bases in between. The CDR3 region is CASSLLGTSSEQYF. The CDR3 region has the DNA TGTGCCAGCAGCTTATTGGGGACATCAAGTGAGCAGTACTTC.